A selection of T cell receptor beta chains follows, all from one sample in a study of blood T cells in healthy people across ages. One entry per CDR3 protein, called by TCRdb with MiXCR from the 5' RACE reads. The profile shows 450,000 to 650,000 distinct CDR3 sequences, 20% to 30% of them singletons. These data also formed part of another study, on T cells of mothers and their children.

Sequencing used blood. These receptors were collected from a boy younger than 18 in good health. CDR3s leave out the opening cysteine and the closing phenylalanine or tryptophan.

ASSSTSGDPYEQY | TRBV5-1
ASSFLEYNEQF | TRBV27
ASSVAGEVFETQY | TRBV2
SAKVPGGSETQY | TRBV20-1
ATSGLPRRGELF | TRBV15
ASSDEGMASPLH | TRBV10-2
ASSGRGKLAKNIQY | TRBV5-8
ASSEALGTAYNEQF | TRBV2
ASSYTYTGELF | TRBV6-5
ASSLPDLDGQLNNEQF | TRBV5-6
ASSLAQAQETQY | TRBV5-1
ASSRDLAIGEQY | TRBV3-1
ASTPGWDSAYEQY | TRBV6-1
ASSHGQGKDTQY | TRBV7-9
ASSFWQAGGRDEQF | TRBV28
ASSKVDYTEAF | TRBV4-1
ASEGGSLAYNSPLH | TRBV25-1
ASSLTPSGGGSYNEQF | TRBV5-1